Listed here is a single T cell receptor beta chain. The entry originates in a study of blood T cell repertoires in COVID-19. Study-wide context: Samples of COVID-19 (acute and convalescent) were obtained from the United States, Italy and Spain. Sample material is recorded as cDNA or gDNA derived from T cells, B-cell-depleted T cells, or PBMCs.

CDR1 is SGHTA and CDR2 is FQGNSA in the germline V gene. The CDR3 length is 14 residues. V shed 4 bases and J shed 2 bases, with 11 bases lying between them. Generated by immunoSEQ multiplex PCR, the TCRdb table keeps only in-frame clones and is missing some. The table lists 240,000 or so clones, 80% to 90% of them singletons. The TCR originated in a man in his 60s with acute or convalescent COVID-19. The sequencing sample was made of peripheral blood. The chain is built from TRBV7-2 and TRBJ1-1, with D possibly being TRBD1 (6 bases). The CDR3 coding sequence is TGTGCCAGCAGCTACGACAGGTTTAACACTGAAGCTTTCTTT. Its translation: CASSYDRFNTEAFF.